A selection of T cell receptor beta chains follows, all from one sample in a study of siplizumab effects on memory and regulatory T cells. Repertoires were generated with immunoSEQ multiplex PCR, while TCRdb's copy carries only in-frame clones and drops some. The table includes about 80,000 clones, 85% to 95% detected once. The sequencing input was CD8+ T cells sorted from blood. All receptors come from a human donor in good health. Each CDR3 is given with its conserved first and last residue. A D gene is named only where the DNA matches it firmly. Some rows have no size entry. The others give once, few or many, or a class for an expanded clone.

.	TRBD2	TRBJ2-3	TRBV7-9	CASSPTSGKTPDTQYF
.	TRBD1	TRBJ2-7	TRBV5-1	CASSSGTGPYEQYF
.	TRBD2	TRBJ2-7	TRBV27	CASSFAGVSYEQYF
once	TRBD1	TRBJ2-1	TRBV5-6	CASSLGDRGLSYNEQFF
.	.	TRBJ2-7	TRBV6-6	CASRGLGRPGVYEQYF
.	.	TRBJ2-7	TRBV7-9	CASSLSTSSPTGEQYF
.	.	TRBJ2-2	TRBV7-9	CASSSYRDTGELFF
.	.	TRBJ1-5	TRBV6-1	CASSEYGGENQPQHF
.	.	TRBJ2-7	TRBV7-6	CASSPSPTGEQYF
.	TRBD1	TRBJ2-7	TRBV11-2	CASSFRTGFYEQYF
.	.	TRBJ2-6	TRBV4-2	CASSQDESSGANVLTF
.	TRBD2	TRBJ2-1	TRBV2	CASSEDLELAVDGSSYNEQFF
.	.	TRBJ2-7	TRBV19	CASSITGKTYEQYF
.	TRBD2	TRBJ2-7	TRBV10-3	CAIMSGVSYEQYF
.	.	TRBJ2-1	TRBV27	CASSLGHPSYNEQFF
.	TRBD2	TRBJ2-5	TRBV7-6	CASSFGLAGVKETQYF
.	TRBD2	TRBJ2-3	TRBV9	CASSATDSSGRAQYF
.	.	TRBJ1-1	TRBV19	CASSISGGRTEAFF
.	.	TRBJ1-5	TRBV19	CASSPGTSNQPQHF
.	.	TRBJ2-7	TRBV7-9	CASSAPGSSYEQYF
.	.	TRBJ2-2	TRBV11-1	CASSLKAGRDYTGELFF
.	.	TRBJ2-5	TRBV5-5	CASSSTGSLGQETQYF
.	.	TRBJ1-4	TRBV19	CASSRYQTNEKLFF
.	.	TRBJ1-5	TRBV6-4	CASRDDSSNQPQHF
once	TRBD1	TRBJ1-2	TRBV27	CASRGPGTGYGYTF
.	.	TRBJ2-3	TRBV21-1	CASGPGPKTDTQYF
.	.	TRBJ2-2	TRBV7-3	CASSQGGELFF
.	.	TRBJ2-1	TRBV4-1	CASSQPSAVNEQFF
.	.	TRBJ1-2	TRBV30	CAWLKGTDGYTF
.	.	TRBJ2-5	TRBV7-9	CASLARAETQYF
.	.	TRBJ2-2	TRBV10-3	CAISPGAASANTGELFF
.	.	TRBJ1-2	TRBV29-1	CSVVQGGYTF
.	.	TRBJ2-2	TRBV4-2	CASSQDEFNGELFF
.	.	TRBJ2-7	TRBV5-1	CASSLSRLSSYEQYF
.	.	TRBJ1-1	TRBV7-9	CASSLVTGIPEAFF
.	.	TRBJ1-1	TRBV11-2	CASSLIETEAFF
.	.	TRBJ2-1	TRBV7-8	CASSPLASSYNEQFF
.	TRBD1	TRBJ1-4	TRBV25-1	CASSEYDRGRGEKLFF
.	.	TRBJ2-1	TRBV2	CASSLGRFNEQFF
few	TRBD2	TRBJ2-1	TRBV28	CASRNQPPGLPLNEQFF
.	.	TRBJ2-7	TRBV19	CASSKGGFKYF
.	.	TRBJ1-5	TRBV13	CASSYSGAGNQPQHF
.	TRBD2	TRBJ2-5	TRBV27	CASSSGLAGQETQYF